This T cell receptor (beta chain) was recorded in a study of monozygotic twins with inflammatory bowel disease. This CDR3 contains 14 residues. Germline CDR1 and CDR2: MNHEY and SMNVEV (reference sequence). UMIs were attached via template switching, each with a 6-nucleotide sample barcode. TCRdb re-called the 5' RACE reads, yielding one record per CDR3 amino acid sequence without DNA. The sample totals around 140,000 distinct CDR3 sequences. Study-level findings and limits: Relative clonotype sharing with others was diminished in IBD patients versus healthy twins, particularly with disease activity. The co-twins with IBD showed lower TCRbeta diversity (inverse Simpson) than their healthy siblings. Treatment differences in immunosuppression may have added variability to the repertoires of patients.

A remark on this clonotype: Its specificity is not known.

The sequence was obtained from a human donor with ulcerative colitis or Crohn's disease, or a healthy co-twin of an affected twin (not recorded which). Sequencing used blood. The chain is built from TRBV27 and TRBJ2-5. The CDR3 loop reads CASSFTRYQETQYF.